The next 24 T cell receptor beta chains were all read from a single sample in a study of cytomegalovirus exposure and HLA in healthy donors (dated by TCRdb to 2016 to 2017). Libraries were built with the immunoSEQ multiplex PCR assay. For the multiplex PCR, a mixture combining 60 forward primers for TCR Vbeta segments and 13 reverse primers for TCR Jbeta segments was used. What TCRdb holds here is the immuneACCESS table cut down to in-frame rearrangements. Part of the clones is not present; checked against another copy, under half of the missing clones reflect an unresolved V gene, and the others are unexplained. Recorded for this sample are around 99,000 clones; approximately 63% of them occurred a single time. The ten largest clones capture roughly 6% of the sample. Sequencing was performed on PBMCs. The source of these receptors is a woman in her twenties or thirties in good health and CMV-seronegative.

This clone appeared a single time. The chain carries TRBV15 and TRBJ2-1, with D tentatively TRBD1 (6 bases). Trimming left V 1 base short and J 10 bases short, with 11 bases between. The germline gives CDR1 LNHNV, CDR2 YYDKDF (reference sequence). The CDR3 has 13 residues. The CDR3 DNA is TGTGCCACCAGCAGAGGCAGGGGCGTCGAGCAGTTCTTC. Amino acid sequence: CATSRGRGVEQFF.

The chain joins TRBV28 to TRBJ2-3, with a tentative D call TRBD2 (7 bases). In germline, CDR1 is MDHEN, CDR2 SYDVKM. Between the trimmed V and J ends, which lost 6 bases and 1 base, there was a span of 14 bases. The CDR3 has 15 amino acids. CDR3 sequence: CASRGGQWGTDTQYF. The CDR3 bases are TGTGCCAGCAGGGGGGGGCAGTGGGGCACAGATACGCAGTATTTT.

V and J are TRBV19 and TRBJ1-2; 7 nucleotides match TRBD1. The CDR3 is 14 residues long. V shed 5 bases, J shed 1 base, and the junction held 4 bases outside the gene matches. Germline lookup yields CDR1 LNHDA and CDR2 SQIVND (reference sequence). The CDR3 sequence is CASSSQGFNYGYTF. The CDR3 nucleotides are TGTGCCAGTAGTTCACAGGGGTTTAACTATGGCTACACCTTC.

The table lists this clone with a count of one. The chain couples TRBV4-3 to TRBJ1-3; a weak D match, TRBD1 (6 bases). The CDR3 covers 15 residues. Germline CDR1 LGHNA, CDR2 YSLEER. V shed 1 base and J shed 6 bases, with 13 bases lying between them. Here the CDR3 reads CASSQAGESLNTIYF. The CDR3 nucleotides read TGCGCCAGCAGCCAAGCAGGGGAAAGTTTAAACACCATATATTTT.

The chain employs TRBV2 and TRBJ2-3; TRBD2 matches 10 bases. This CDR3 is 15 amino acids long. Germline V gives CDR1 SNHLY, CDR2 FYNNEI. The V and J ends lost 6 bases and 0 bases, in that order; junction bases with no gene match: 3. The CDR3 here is CASRTSGTSTDTQYF. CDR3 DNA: TGTGCCAGCAGAACTAGCGGGACTAGCACAGATACGCAGTATTTT.

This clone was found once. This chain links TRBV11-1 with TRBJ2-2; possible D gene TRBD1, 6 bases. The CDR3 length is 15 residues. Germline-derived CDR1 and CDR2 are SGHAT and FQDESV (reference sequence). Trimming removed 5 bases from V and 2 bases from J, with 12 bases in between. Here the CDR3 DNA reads TGTGCCAGCAGCCCCGACAGGATCAACACCGGGGAGCTGTTTTTT. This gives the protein CASSPDRINTGELFF.

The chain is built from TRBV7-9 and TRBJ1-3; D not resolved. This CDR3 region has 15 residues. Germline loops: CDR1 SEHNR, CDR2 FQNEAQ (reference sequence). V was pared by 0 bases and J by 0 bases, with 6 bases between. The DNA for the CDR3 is TGTGCCAGCAGCTTAGCTTTGAGCTCTGGAAACACCATATATTTT. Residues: CASSLALSSGNTIYF. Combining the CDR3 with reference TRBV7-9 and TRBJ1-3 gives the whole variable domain DTGVSQNPRHKITKRGQNVTFRCDPISEHNRLYWYRQTLGQGPEFLTYFQNEAQLEKSRLLSDRFSAERPKGSFSTLEIQRTEQGDSAMYLCASSLALSSGNTIYFGEGSWLTVV.

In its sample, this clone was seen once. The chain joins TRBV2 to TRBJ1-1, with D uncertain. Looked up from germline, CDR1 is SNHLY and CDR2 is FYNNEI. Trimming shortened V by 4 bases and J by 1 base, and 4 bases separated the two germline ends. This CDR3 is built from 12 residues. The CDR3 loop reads CASSGGNTEAFF. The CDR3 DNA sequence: TGTGCCAGCAGTGGAGGGAACACTGAAGCTTTCTTT.

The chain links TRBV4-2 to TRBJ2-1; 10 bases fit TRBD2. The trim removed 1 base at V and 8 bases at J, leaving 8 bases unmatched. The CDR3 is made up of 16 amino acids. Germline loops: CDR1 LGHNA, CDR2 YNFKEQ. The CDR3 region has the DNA TGTGCCAGCAGCCAAGTGGCTAGCGGGAGTACCTATGAGCAGTTCTTC. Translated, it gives CASSQVASGSTYEQFF.

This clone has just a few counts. This CDR3 is CSVFSRGELGYTF. CDR3 DNA sequence: TGCAGCGTTTTTAGTCGAGGAGAATTGGGCTACACCTTC. This chain connects TRBV29-1 to TRBJ1-2; D gene uncertain. CDR1 and CDR2 (germline): SQVTM, ANQGSEA. The germline V and J ends were trimmed by 5 bases and 8 bases, with 18 bases remaining between them. This CDR3 has 13 amino acids.

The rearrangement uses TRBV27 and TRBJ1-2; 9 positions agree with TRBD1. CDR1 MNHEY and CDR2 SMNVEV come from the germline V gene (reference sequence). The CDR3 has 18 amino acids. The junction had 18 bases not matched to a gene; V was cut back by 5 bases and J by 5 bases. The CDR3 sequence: CASSAISGTGLIYYGYTF. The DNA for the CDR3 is TGTGCCAGCAGTGCCATTTCCGGGACAGGGTTGATATATTATGGCTACACCTTC.

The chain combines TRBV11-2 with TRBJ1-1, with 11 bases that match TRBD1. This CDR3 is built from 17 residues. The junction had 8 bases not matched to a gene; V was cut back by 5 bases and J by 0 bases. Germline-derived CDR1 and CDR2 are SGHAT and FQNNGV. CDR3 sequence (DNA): TGTGCCAGCAGCCCCTGGACAGGGGGCCCTATGAACACTGAAGCTTTCTTT. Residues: CASSPWTGGPMNTEAFF. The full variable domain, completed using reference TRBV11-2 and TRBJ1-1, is EAGVAQSPRYKIIEKRQSVAFWCNPISGHATLYWYQQILGQGPKLLIQFQNNGVVDDSQLPKDRFSAERLKGVDSTLKIQPAKLEDSAVYLCASSPWTGGPMNTEAFFGQGTRLTVV.

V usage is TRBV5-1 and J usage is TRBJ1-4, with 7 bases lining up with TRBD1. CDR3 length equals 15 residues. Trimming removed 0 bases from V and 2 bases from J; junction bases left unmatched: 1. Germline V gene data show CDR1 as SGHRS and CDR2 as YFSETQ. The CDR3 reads CASSLGGQTNEKLFF. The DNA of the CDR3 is TGCGCCAGCAGCTTGGGGGGACAGACTAATGAAAAACTGTTTTTT.

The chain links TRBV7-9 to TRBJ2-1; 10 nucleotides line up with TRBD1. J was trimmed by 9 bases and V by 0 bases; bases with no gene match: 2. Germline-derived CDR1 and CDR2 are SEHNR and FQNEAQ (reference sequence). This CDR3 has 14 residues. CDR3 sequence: CASSLARTGGEQFF. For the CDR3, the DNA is TGTGCCAGCAGCTTAGCTCGGACAGGGGGTGAGCAGTTCTTC.

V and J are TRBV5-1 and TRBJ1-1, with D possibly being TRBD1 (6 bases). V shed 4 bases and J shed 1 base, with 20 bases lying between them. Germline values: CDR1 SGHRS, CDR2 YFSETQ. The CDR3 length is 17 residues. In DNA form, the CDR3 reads TGCGCCAGCAGCCGCCAGAATCGACAGGCCTCGAACACTGAAGCTTTCTTT. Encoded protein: CASSRQNRQASNTEAFF.

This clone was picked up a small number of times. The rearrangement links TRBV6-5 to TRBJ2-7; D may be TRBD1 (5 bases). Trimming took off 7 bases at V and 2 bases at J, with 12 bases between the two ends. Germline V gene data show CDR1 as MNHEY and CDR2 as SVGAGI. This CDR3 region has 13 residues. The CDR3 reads CASTRQNPYEQYF. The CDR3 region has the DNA TGTGCCAGCACAAGACAGAACCCCTACGAGCAGTACTTC.

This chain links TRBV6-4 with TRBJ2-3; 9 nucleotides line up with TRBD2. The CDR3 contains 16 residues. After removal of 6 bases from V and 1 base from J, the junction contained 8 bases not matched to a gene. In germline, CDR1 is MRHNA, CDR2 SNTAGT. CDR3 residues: CASSQSTSGGTDTQYF. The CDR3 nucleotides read TGTGCCAGCAGCCAGTCGACTAGCGGAGGCACAGATACGCAGTATTTT.

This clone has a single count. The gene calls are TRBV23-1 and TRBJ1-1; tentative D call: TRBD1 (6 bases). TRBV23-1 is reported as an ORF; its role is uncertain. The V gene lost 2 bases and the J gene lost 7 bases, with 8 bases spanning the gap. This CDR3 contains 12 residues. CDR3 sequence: CASSQQGREAFF. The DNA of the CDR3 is TGCGCCAGCAGTCAACAGGGGCGTGAAGCTTTCTTT.

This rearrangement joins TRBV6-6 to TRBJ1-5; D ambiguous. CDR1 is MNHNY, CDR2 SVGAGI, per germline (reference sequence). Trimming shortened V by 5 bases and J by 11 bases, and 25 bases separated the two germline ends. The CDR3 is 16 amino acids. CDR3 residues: CASSRRPAGPEGSQHF. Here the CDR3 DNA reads TGTGCCAGCAGTCGTCGTCCGGCAGGACCTGAGGGATCCCAGCATTTT.

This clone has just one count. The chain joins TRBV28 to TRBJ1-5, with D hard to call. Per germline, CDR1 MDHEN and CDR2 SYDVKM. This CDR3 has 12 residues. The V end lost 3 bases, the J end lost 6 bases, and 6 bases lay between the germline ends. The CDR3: CASSLRSQPQHF. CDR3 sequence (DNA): TGTGCCAGCAGTTTGAGGAGTCAGCCCCAGCATTTT. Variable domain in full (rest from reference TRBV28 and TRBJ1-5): DVKVTQSSRYLVKRTGEKVFLECVQDMDHENMFWYRQDPGLGLRLIYFSYDVKMKEKGDIPEGYSVSREKKERFSLILESASTNQTSMYLCASSLRSQPQHFGDGTRLSIL.

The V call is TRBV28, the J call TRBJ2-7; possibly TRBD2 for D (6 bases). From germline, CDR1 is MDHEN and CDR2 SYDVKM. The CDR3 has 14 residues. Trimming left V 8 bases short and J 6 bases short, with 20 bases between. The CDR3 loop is CASAGTLRAFEQYF. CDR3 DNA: TGTGCCAGCGCGGGGACCTTACGGGCGTTCGAGCAGTACTTC.

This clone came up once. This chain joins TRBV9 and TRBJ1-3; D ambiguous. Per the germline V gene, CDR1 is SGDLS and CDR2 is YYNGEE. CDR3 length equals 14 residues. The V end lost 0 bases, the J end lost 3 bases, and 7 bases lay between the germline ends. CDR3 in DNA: TGTGCCAGCAGCGTAGATGGCAGTGGAAACACCATATATTTT. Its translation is CASSVDGSGNTIYF.

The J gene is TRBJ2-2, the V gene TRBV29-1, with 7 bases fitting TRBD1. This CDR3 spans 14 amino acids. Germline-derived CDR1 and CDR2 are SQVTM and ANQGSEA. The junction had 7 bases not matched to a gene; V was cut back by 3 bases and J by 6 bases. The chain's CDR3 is CSVDITGVAGELFF. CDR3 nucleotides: TGCAGCGTTGACATCACAGGGGTGGCCGGGGAGCTGTTTTTT.

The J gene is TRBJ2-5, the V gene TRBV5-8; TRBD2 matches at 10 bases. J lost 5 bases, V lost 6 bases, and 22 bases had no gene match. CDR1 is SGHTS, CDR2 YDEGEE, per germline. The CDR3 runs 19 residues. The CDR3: CASTPGSGRASGPYETQYF. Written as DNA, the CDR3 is TGTGCCAGCACCCCTGGGAGCGGGAGGGCCTCGGGTCCCTACGAGACCCAGTACTTC.